Following are 15 T cell receptor beta chains from one sample sequenced in a study of blood T cells in healthy people across ages (dated by TCRdb to about 2015). Preparation of the library involved 5' RACE. These reads were obtained on an Illumina HiSeq 2500. The second PCR ran for roughly 7 to 11 cycles and used a J-beta primer mix along with a sample-barcoded 5' primer. TCRdb reprocessed the public reads (quality trimming at Q25 with fastp, clone calling with MiXCR) and kept in-frame beta chains. A single entry per CDR3 protein holds the most common genes and DNA from its merged rows. The sample yields about 690,000 distinct CDR3 sequences; roughly 43% were counted once. Together, the top ten hold about 32% of the sample. The sequencing sample was made of blood. These TCRs come from a man aged 80 or over in good health.

The chain employs TRBV12-3 or TRBV12-4 and TRBJ1-1, with a weak D call TRBD1 (6 bases). CDR3 length equals 14 residues. Trimming took off 4 bases at V and 1 base at J, with 10 bases between the two ends. The CDR3 DNA is TGTGCCAGCAGTTGGCAGGGGCCGAACACTGAAGCTTTCTTT. Residues: CASSWQGPNTEAFF.

This clonotype qualifies as medium-sized. The V call is TRBV20-1, the J call TRBJ2-4; 7 nucleotides agree with TRBD1. From germline, CDR1 is DFQATT and CDR2 SNEGSKA (reference sequence). Trimming cost V 5 bases and J 3 bases; bases outside gene matches: 13. The CDR3 has 16 amino acids. The CDR3 DNA reads TGCAGTGCTCCTAAAGACAGGGAGATAGTCAAAAACATTCAGTACTTC. It is translated as CSAPKDREIVKNIQYF.

This clonotype has only a few counts. The J gene is TRBJ2-7, the V gene TRBV10-3; D remains ambiguous. This CDR3 contains 15 residues. The V end lost 0 bases, the J end lost 2 bases, and 11 bases lay between the germline ends. Germline V gene sequence: CDR1 ENHRY, CDR2 SYGVKD. This CDR3 is CAISESPGKTYEQYF. The DNA of the CDR3 is TGTGCCATCAGTGAGTCCCCCGGAAAGACCTACGAGCAGTACTTC.

This clonotype was recorded once. The rearrangement joins TRBV12-3 or TRBV12-4 to TRBJ2-1; 8 bases fit TRBD1. The J segment lost 3 bases and the V segment lost 6 bases, leaving 7 bases of the junction unmatched. The CDR3 is 15 amino acids. The DNA of the CDR3 is TGTGCCAGCAGCGTACCGGGACAGGTCTACAATGAGCAGTTCTTC. It translates to CASSVPGQVYNEQFF.

This clonotype was counted only a few times. The chain has TRBV9 and TRBJ2-3, with 12 bases that match TRBD2. With 4 bases clipped from V and 3 bases from J, the junction kept 6 bases outside the gene matches. The CDR3 extends over 16 amino acids. Germline V gives CDR1 SGDLS, CDR2 YYNGEE. The CDR3 loop is CASSTLAGGRTDTQYF. In nucleotides, the CDR3 is TGTGCCAGCAGCACACTAGCGGGAGGACGGACAGATACGCAGTATTTT.

The chain recombines TRBV20-1 with TRBJ1-2; 7 bases fit TRBD1. CDR3 length: 12 amino acids. Trimming removed 7 bases from V and 6 bases from J; junction bases left unmatched: 8. Germline V lookup: CDR1 DFQATT, CDR2 SNEGSKA (reference sequence). This chain's CDR3 is CSVPTGRDGYTF. The CDR3 DNA follows: TGCAGTGTCCCGACAGGGAGGGATGGCTACACCTTC.

This rearrangement joins TRBV20-1 to TRBJ2-5, with D perhaps assigned TRBD1 or TRBD2 (6 bases each). V was clipped by 0 bases and J by 5 bases, with 16 bases between them. This CDR3 spans 15 amino acids. CDR1 is DFQATT, CDR2 SNEGSKA, per germline (reference sequence). CDR3 region: CSARDHRASEETQYF. The CDR3 DNA reads as TGCAGTGCTAGAGATCACAGGGCTAGCGAGGAGACCCAGTACTTC.

This chain uses TRBV20-1 with TRBJ1-5; TRBD1 agrees at 10 bases. Losses at the gene ends were 4 bases for V and 3 bases for J; bases not matched to a gene: 6. The CDR3 has 15 residues. Germline CDR1 is DFQATT and CDR2 is SNEGSKA (reference sequence). The CDR3 protein is CSAIQTGGINQPQHF. The CDR3 DNA is TGCAGTGCTATTCAGACAGGGGGCATCAATCAGCCCCAGCATTTT.

The J gene is TRBJ2-1, the V gene TRBV7-2; no clear D. The CDR3 covers 14 residues. Germline CDR1 SGHTA, CDR2 FQGNSA. V shed 1 base and J shed 10 bases, with 14 bases lying between them. DNA for the CDR3: TGTGCCAGCAGCTTAGTCATGAACTCAAGGGAGCAGTTCTTC. Translation gives CASSLVMNSREQFF.

There are a few counts of this clonotype. The rearrangement joins TRBV14 to TRBJ1-2; D remains ambiguous. Deletions cut 0 bases from V and 4 bases from J, with 12 bases between. The CDR3 has 15 amino acids. The V gene's germline CDR1 is SGHDN and CDR2 FVKESK. Here the CDR3 reads CASSQETVSSYGYTF. The CDR3, as DNA: TGTGCCAGCAGCCAAGAAACAGTATCTAGCTATGGCTACACCTTC.

CDR3 bases: TGTGCCAGCAGCCACACCAGGACGTTAGTGTATGGCTACACCTTC. Translation gives CASSHTRTLVYGYTF. The rearrangement joins TRBV3-1 to TRBJ1-2; D remains unclear. This CDR3 spans 15 amino acids. CDR1 is LGHDT and CDR2 is YNNKEL in the germline V gene (reference sequence). Trimming shortened V by 3 bases and J by 5 bases, and 16 bases separated the two germline ends.

This sequence joins TRBV10-2 and TRBJ2-4, with 10 bases aligning to TRBD2. The J call may be in error: the DNA end matches TRBJ2-7 better. Per the germline V gene, CDR1 is WSHSY and CDR2 is SAAADI. This CDR3 comprises 15 residues. CDR3 sequence reads: CASREMASGSDEQYF. The DNA of the CDR3 is TGCGCCAGCAGAGAAATGGCTAGCGGGAGCGACGAGCAGTACTTC.

The chain has TRBV4-2 and TRBJ2-7; no clear D. The CDR3 extends over 13 amino acids. Germline values: CDR1 LGHNA, CDR2 YNFKEQ. V gave up 0 bases and J gave up 7 bases, with 10 bases separating them. CDR3 protein: CASSQDQNNEQYF. For the CDR3, the DNA is TGTGCCAGCAGCCAAGATCAGAACAATGAGCAGTACTTC.

The rearrangement uses TRBV4-1 and TRBJ2-7; D is unresolved. The CDR3 sequence is 13 residues long. The V end was cut by 4 bases, the J end by 3 bases, with 10 bases between. Germline CDR1 and CDR2: MGHRA and YSYEKL. DNA for the CDR3: TGCGCCAGCAGCCCCGATGTCGGCTACGAGCAGTACTTC. This sequence encodes CASSPDVGYEQYF.

V usage is TRBV7-2 and J usage is TRBJ2-5; possible D gene TRBD2, 5 bases. This CDR3 region has 13 residues. CDR1 is SGHTA, CDR2 FQGNSA, per germline. Trimming removed 4 bases from V and 4 bases from J, with 10 bases in between. The CDR3 bases are TGTGCCAGCAGCTCCCCACGGGGAGAGACCCAGTACTTC. This gives the protein CASSSPRGETQYF.